This TCR beta chain was sequenced for a study of vaccination and CD4 T cells after COVID-19. In the case of this clonotype: Its target is not known.

Specified treatment: roughly 10-day PBMC culture with coronavirus spike peptide pools or control peptides (ViraFEST assay). CD4+ T lymphocytes from the unexposed donor were collected before the COVID-19 pandemic (2011-2018). Oncomine TCR Beta short-read sequencing was applied to DNA from cultured CD4+ T cells. Investigators isolated genomic DNA from cultured CD4+ T cells. MiXCR, run by TCRdb on the PCR reads, gives a single entry per CDR3 protein. The data hold about 7,800 distinct CDR3 sequences, with under 65% observed a single time. The TCR was taken from a human donor in good health. Sequencing input: CD4+ T cells from blood, cultured in vitro.

The CDR3 here is CASSEEFAANEQFF. The CDR3 DNA sequence: TGTGCCAGCAGTGAAGAGTTTGCCGCCAATGAGCAGTTCTTC. The chain employs TRBV6-4 and TRBJ2-1; D ambiguous. The germline gives CDR1 MRHNA, CDR2 SNTAGT. V gave up 3 bases and J gave up 6 bases, with 12 bases separating them. The CDR3 contains 14 residues.